This T cell receptor beta chain was captured in a study of T cell changes during pregnancy in multiple sclerosis. With 1 base clipped from V and 3 bases from J, the junction kept 6 bases outside the gene matches. The germline gives CDR1 MGHRA, CDR2 YSYEKL. The CDR3 runs 16 residues. Libraries were prepared by immunoSEQ multiplex PCR; TCRdb keeps only in-frame clonotypes and omits some of them. The sample lists about 83,000 clones, 91% occurring once. The source material was PBMCs, sampled in the first trimester of pregnancy. The chain is built from TRBV4-1 and TRBJ2-7, with TRBD2 matching 10 bases. This TCR derives from a female donor in good health, serving as a control in a pregnancy study. Some clones in this sample may be carry-over from other donors' samples. The CDR3 DNA reads as TGCGCCAGCAGCCAAGCAACGGGACTAGCGCTCTACGAGCAGTACTTC. Its protein is CASSQATGLALYEQYF.